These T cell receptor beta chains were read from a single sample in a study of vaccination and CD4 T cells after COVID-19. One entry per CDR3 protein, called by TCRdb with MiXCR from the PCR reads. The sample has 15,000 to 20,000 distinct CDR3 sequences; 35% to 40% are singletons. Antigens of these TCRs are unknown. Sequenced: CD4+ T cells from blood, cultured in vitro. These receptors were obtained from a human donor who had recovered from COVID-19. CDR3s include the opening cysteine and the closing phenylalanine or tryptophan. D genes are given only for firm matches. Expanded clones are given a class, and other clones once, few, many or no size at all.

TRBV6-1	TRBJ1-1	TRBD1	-	CASSRPGQADTEAFF	TGTGCCAGCAGCCGACCGGGACAGGCCGACACTGAAGCTTTCTTT
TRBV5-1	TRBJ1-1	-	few	CASSLNTEAFF	TGCGCCAGCAGTTTGAACACTGAAGCTTTCTTT
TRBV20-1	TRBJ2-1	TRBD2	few	CSAREGLAPYNEQFF	TGCAGTGCTAGGGAGGGACTAGCTCCCTACAATGAGCAGTTCTTC
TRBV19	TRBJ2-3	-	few	CASSLRGDTQYF	TGTGCCAGTAGTTTGAGGGGTGATACGCAGTATTTT
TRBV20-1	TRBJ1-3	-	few	CSAIQVTSGNTIYF	TGCAGTGCTATACAGGTTACGTCTGGAAACACCATATATTTT
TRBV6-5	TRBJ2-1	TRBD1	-	CASSYSRGNEQFF	TGTGCCAGCAGTTACTCCAGGGGGAATGAGCAGTTCTTC
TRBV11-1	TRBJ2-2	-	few	CASGLPNTGELFF	TGTGCGTCGGGCTTGCCGAACACCGGGGAGCTGTTTTTT
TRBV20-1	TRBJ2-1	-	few	CSARGPMSEQFF	TGCAGTGCTAGAGGGCCCATGAGTGAGCAGTTCTTC
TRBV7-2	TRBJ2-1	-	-	CASSLYPNNEQFF	TGTGCCAGCAGCTTATATCCAAACAATGAGCAGTTCTTC
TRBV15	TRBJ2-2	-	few	CATSRLGNSPNTGELFF	TGTGCCACCAGCAGACTAGGTAACAGCCCAAACACCGGGGAGCTGTTTTTT
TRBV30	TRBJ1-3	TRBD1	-	CAWIWGRGKNTIYF	TGTGCCTGGATTTGGGGCAGGGGGAAGAACACCATATATTTT
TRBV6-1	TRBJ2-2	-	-	CASTNGGLNTGELFF	TGTGCCAGCACAAACGGAGGGCTAAACACCGGGGAGCTGTTTTTT
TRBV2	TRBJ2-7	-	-	CASSVARRYYEQYF	TGTGCCAGCAGTGTTGCGCGGAGGTACTACGAGCAGTACTTC
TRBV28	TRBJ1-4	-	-	CASRGALGEKLFF	TGTGCCAGCAGAGGGGCCTTAGGTGAAAAACTGTTTTTT
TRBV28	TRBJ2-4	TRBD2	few	CASSAPPGLAGVVKNIQYF	TGTGCCAGCAGCGCCCCACCGGGACTAGCGGGAGTGGTCAAAAACATTCAGTACTTC
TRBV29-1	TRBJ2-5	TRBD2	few	CSARDGLVVPQYF	TGCAGCGCTAGAGACGGACTAGTGGTCCCCCAGTACTTC
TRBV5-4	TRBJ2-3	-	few	CASSGGTDTQYF	TGTGCCAGCAGCGGGGGCACAGATACGCAGTATTTT
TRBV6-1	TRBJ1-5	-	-	CASRGDDSNQPQHF	TGTGCCAGCAGGGGGGATGATAGCAATCAGCCCCAGCATTTT
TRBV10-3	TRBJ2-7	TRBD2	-	CAIRNLAGDYEQYF	TGTGCCATCAGAAACCTAGCGGGAGACTACGAGCAGTACTTC
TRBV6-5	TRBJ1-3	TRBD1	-	CASSYSAGGMNTIYF	TGTGCCAGCAGTTACTCGGCAGGGGGCATGAACACCATATATTTT
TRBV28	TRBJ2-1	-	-	CASSSTSRNEQFF	TGTGCCAGCAGTTCCACTAGCCGCAATGAGCAGTTCTTC
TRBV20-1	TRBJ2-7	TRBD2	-	CSAWTSAYSYEQYF	TGCAGTGCTTGGACTAGCGCCTACTCCTACGAGCAGTACTTC
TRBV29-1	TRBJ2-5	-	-	CSVVLYQETQYF	TGCAGCGTTGTACTGTACCAAGAGACCCAGTACTTC
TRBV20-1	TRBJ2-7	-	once	CSAADRNYYEQYF	TGCAGTGCTGCCGACAGAAACTACTACGAGCAGTACTTC
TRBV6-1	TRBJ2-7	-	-	CASIDSISSYEQYF	TGTGCCAGCATTGACTCAATCTCGTCCTACGAGCAGTACTTC
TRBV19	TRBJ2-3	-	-	CASSKQSRDLDTQYF	TGTGCCAGTAGTAAACAATCCAGGGACTTAGATACGCAGTATTTT
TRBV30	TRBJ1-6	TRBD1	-	CAWRGGTGGNSPLHF	TGTGCCTGGAGAGGAGGGACAGGGGGAAATTCACCCCTCCACTTT
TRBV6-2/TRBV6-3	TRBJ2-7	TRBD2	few	CASSYHTTSGSPHEQYF	TGTGCCAGCAGTTACCACACGACTAGCGGGAGCCCCCACGAGCAGTACTTC
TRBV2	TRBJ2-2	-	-	CASSHGPGGRDTGELFF	TGTGCCAGCAGCCACGGGCCCGGGGGCCGGGACACCGGGGAGCTGTTTTTT
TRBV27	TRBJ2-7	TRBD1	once	CASSPRQGAYEQYF	TGTGCCAGCAGTCCCCGACAGGGGGCCTACGAGCAGTACTTC
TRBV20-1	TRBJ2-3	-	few	CSARIGDSYTQYF	TGCAGTGCTAGAATTGGGGACTCCTATACGCAGTATTTT
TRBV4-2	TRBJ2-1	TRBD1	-	CASSARDRAVNEQFF	TGTGCCAGCAGCGCCCGGGACAGGGCTGTCAATGAGCAGTTCTTC
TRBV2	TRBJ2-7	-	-	CASSAHVNTYEQYF	TGTGCCAGCAGTGCCCACGTGAACACCTACGAGCAGTACTTC
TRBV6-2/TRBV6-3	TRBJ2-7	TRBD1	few	CASSYRRDSPSYEQYF	TGTGCCAGCAGTTACCGCCGGGACAGTCCTTCCTACGAGCAGTACTTC
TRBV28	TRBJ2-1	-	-	CASSYSGRLYYNEQFF	TGTGCCAGCAGTTATAGCGGAAGACTCTACTACAATGAGCAGTTCTTC
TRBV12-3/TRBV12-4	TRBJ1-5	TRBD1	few	CASRPGDRGRNQPQHF	TGTGCCAGCAGACCCGGGGACAGGGGGCGAAATCAGCCCCAGCATTTT
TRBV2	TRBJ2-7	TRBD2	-	CASRGTSGSSYEQYF	TGTGCCAGCAGGGGGACTAGCGGGAGCTCCTACGAGCAGTACTTC